A single sample gave rise to the 21 T cell receptor beta chains below, sequenced in a study of blood T cell repertoires in COVID-19. Profiling relied on immunoSEQ multiplex PCR, and the TCRdb table lists in-frame clones only, not all of them. In the table there are fewer than 400,000 clones, about 90% of which are singletons. Sequences were obtained from PBMCs or T cells enriched from blood (not recorded which). All receptors derive from a man aged 25 to 40 who had recovered from COVID-19.

CDR3 amino acids: CASSFYSSSNEQFF. CDR3 nucleotide sequence: TGTGCCAGCAGCTTCTACTCTAGCAGCAATGAGCAGTTCTTC. The rearrangement uses TRBV7-9 and TRBJ2-1; TRBD2 might be the D (5 bases). Looked up from germline, CDR1 is SEHNR and CDR2 is FQNEAQ (reference sequence). The CDR3 sequence is 14 residues long. The germline V and J ends were trimmed by 3 bases and 6 bases, with 12 bases remaining between them. Using reference TRBV7-9 and TRBJ2-1 for the parts outside the CDR3, the full variable domain is DTGVSQNPRHKITKRGQNVTFRCDPISEHNRLYWYRQTLGQGPEFLTYFQNEAQLEKSRLLSDRFSAERPKGSFSTLEIQRTEQGDSAMYLCASSFYSSSNEQFFGPGTRLTVL.

This rearrangement joins TRBV10-3 to TRBJ1-5; D unclear. The CDR3 length is 13 residues. Trimming cost V 10 bases and J 4 bases, with 14 bases left between them. CDR1 ENHRY and CDR2 SYGVKD come from the germline V gene. The CDR3 loop is CATATTGNQPQHF. In DNA, the CDR3 is TGTGCCACCGCAACGACGGGGAATCAGCCCCAGCATTTT.

J is TRBJ2-3 and V is TRBV5-4; a weak D match, TRBD1 (5 bases). CDR1 SGHNT and CDR2 YYREEE come from the germline V gene (reference sequence). This CDR3 has 15 residues. The V end lost 0 bases, the J end lost 1 base, and 9 bases lay between the germline ends. The CDR3 nucleotides read TGTGCCAGCAGCTTGGCCGGCAGGGGCACAGATACGCAGTATTTT. Translation gives CASSLAGRGTDTQYF.

At least ten counts were recorded for this clone. The chain is built from TRBV29-1 and TRBJ1-1, with D possibly being TRBD1 (5 bases). The CDR3 covers 11 residues. The V end lost 4 bases, the J end lost 10 bases, and 13 bases lay between the germline ends. CDR1 and CDR2 from the germline V gene are SQVTM and ANQGSEA. CDR3 in amino acids: CSVVGARSAFF. DNA of the CDR3: TGCAGCGTTGTAGGGGCAAGGTCAGCTTTCTTT.

J is TRBJ2-7 and V is TRBV5-1; the D is unclear. Germline CDR1 reads SGHRS; CDR2 reads YFSETQ. V shed 0 bases and J shed 3 bases, with 10 bases lying between them. This CDR3 is built from 14 residues. This CDR3 is CASSLENSYYEQYF. The CDR3 bases are TGCGCCAGCAGCTTGGAAAACAGCTACTACGAGCAGTACTTC.

This chain connects TRBV9 to TRBJ2-2; 9 bases fit TRBD2. The CDR3 sequence is 16 residues long. Trimming at V came to 0 bases and at J to 3 bases, leaving 3 bases not matched to a gene. Per the germline V gene, CDR1 is SGDLS and CDR2 is YYNGEE. CDR3 in amino acids: CASSVGTSAYTGELFF. Written as DNA, the CDR3 is TGTGCCAGCAGCGTAGGGACTAGCGCCTACACCGGGGAGCTGTTTTTT.

The rearrangement links TRBV28 to TRBJ2-7, with D maybe TRBD2 (6 bases). The CDR3 extends over 15 amino acids. Germline V CDR1 and CDR2: MDHEN, SYDVKM. V was pared by 5 bases and J by 4 bases, with 18 bases between. CDR3 bases: TGTGCCAGCAGTCCCCCCCAGCGGGCCCCGTACGAGCAGTACTTC. It specifies CASSPPQRAPYEQYF.

This clone was observed once. The chain combines TRBV29-1 with TRBJ2-3, with D unclear. This CDR3 has 14 amino acids. Germline V gene sequence: CDR1 SQVTM, CDR2 ANQGSEA. V was pared by 4 bases and J by 1 base, with 12 bases between. The CDR3 sequence is CSVVWQMGTDTQYF. The CDR3 nucleotides read TGCAGCGTTGTATGGCAGATGGGCACAGATACGCAGTATTTT.

CDR3 in DNA: TGTGCCAGCAGCTGGGGACAGGGTGAGGACACTGAAGCTTTCTTT. Amino acid sequence: CASSWGQGEDTEAFF. The chain has TRBV5-4 and TRBJ1-1, with 9 bases fitting TRBD1. CDR1 is SGHNT, CDR2 YYREEE, per germline (reference sequence). The CDR3 contains 15 residues. The V and J ends lost 3 bases and 3 bases, in that order; junction bases with no gene match: 6.

This clone came up a few times. The genes are TRBV7-9 and TRBJ2-7; a possible D gene is TRBD2 (6 bases). CDR1 and CDR2 (germline): SEHNR, FQNEAQ (reference sequence). The CDR3 is 14 residues long. V was shortened by 2 bases and J by 3 bases, with 11 bases between the two germline ends. The DNA of the CDR3 is TGTGCCAGCAGCTTAACGGGGGTCCTCTACGAGCAGTACTTC. It translates to CASSLTGVLYEQYF.

This clone has only a few counts. The identical CDR3 is also encoded by other nucleotide sequences in the sample. The rearrangement links TRBV27 to TRBJ1-6; D might be TRBD1 (5 bases). V lost 5 bases, J lost 1 base, and 6 bases lay in between. Germline assignment: CDR1 MNHEY and CDR2 SMNVEV (reference sequence). This CDR3 comprises 14 residues. The CDR3 here is CASSRQSYNSPLHF. CDR3 bases: TGTGCCAGCAGTAGACAGTCCTATAATTCACCCCTCCACTTT.

J is TRBJ1-6 and V is TRBV11-3; D is perhaps TRBD1 (5 bases). V was clipped by 1 base and J by 0 bases, with 13 bases between them. The CDR3 contains 18 residues. The germline V gene has CDR1 SGHNT and CDR2 YENEEA. The CDR3 DNA is TGTGCCAGCAGCTTAGGGCGGGATGACAGCTCCTATAATTCACCCCTCCACTTT. Translated: CASSLGRDDSSYNSPLHF.

The chain has TRBV18 and TRBJ2-1; D might be TRBD1 (5 bases). The CDR3 runs 12 residues. Per germline, CDR1 KGHSH and CDR2 LQKENI. Trimming took off 4 bases at V and 5 bases at J, with 6 bases between the two ends. This chain's CDR3 is CASSLQDNEQFF. The CDR3 coding sequence is TGTGCCAGCTCACTACAGGACAATGAGCAGTTCTTC.

The V call is TRBV24-1, the J call TRBJ2-7; 8 bases agree with TRBD1. The CDR3 consists of 14 residues. Per the germline V gene, CDR1 is KGHDR and CDR2 is SFDVKD. The J segment lost 6 bases and the V segment lost 4 bases, leaving 7 bases of the junction unmatched. In DNA, the CDR3 is TGTGCCACCAGTGACCAAAATACAGGGGGCGAGCAGTACTTC. Amino acid sequence: CATSDQNTGGEQYF.

J is TRBJ1-6 and V is TRBV29-1; the match to TRBD1 covers 7 bases. Losses at the gene ends were 5 bases for V and 6 bases for J; bases not matched to a gene: 4. This CDR3 region has 13 residues. Germline V CDR1 and CDR2: SQVTM, ANQGSEA. The CDR3 region has the DNA TGCAGCGTTACGCAGGGGGTTAATTCACCCCTCCACTTT. It specifies CSVTQGVNSPLHF.

This clone appeared a single time. The genes are TRBV28 and TRBJ2-5, with TRBD1 identical over 8 bases. The CDR3 sequence is 14 residues long. CDR1 MDHEN and CDR2 SYDVKM come from the germline V gene. The V gene end was trimmed by 6 bases and the J gene end by 3 bases; junction bases not matched to a gene: 6. The CDR3 region is CASRAQDREETQYF. CDR3 sequence (DNA): TGTGCCAGCAGAGCCCAGGACAGGGAAGAGACCCAGTACTTC. The full variable domain, with the rest looked up from reference TRBV28 and TRBJ2-5, is DVKVTQSSRYLVKRTGEKVFLECVQDMDHENMFWYRQDPGLGLRLIYFSYDVKMKEKGDIPEGYSVSREKKERFSLILESASTNQTSMYLCASRAQDREETQYFGPGTRLLVL.

The chain couples TRBV4-1 to TRBJ1-2, with a possible D match to TRBD1 (5 bases). Trimming left V 0 bases short and J 13 bases short, with 18 bases between. CDR3 length equals 14 residues. Per the germline V gene, CDR1 is MGHRA and CDR2 is YSYEKL. The CDR3 DNA reads as TGCGCCAGCAGCCAAGATAGAACGCGGGAAGGGGCCACCTTC. Amino acids: CASSQDRTREGATF.

This clone was observed a few times. This sequence joins TRBV2 and TRBJ1-6; no clear D gene. The V gene lost 6 bases and the J gene lost 0 bases, with 9 bases spanning the gap. This CDR3 is built from 15 residues. Germline CDR1 reads SNHLY; CDR2 reads FYNNEI. CDR3 in DNA: TGTGCCAGCAGGGAGGCAAGCTCCTATAATTCACCCCTCCACTTT. It encodes CASREASSYNSPLHF.

This sequence joins TRBV18 and TRBJ2-2, with D maybe TRBD1 (6 bases). In germline, CDR1 is KGHSH, CDR2 LQKENI. The ends were cut back, 4 bases at V and 3 bases at J, with 15 bases in the middle. The CDR3 has 16 amino acids. The CDR3 region is CASSLLQGVDTGELFF. The CDR3 DNA sequence: TGTGCCAGCTCACTATTACAGGGAGTCGACACCGGGGAGCTGTTTTTT.

Details on this clone: Other nucleotide sequences from this sample produce the same CDR3. The chain carries TRBV7-9 and TRBJ2-5, with D maybe TRBD1 (6 bases). The germline CDR1 and CDR2 sequences are SEHNR and FQNEAQ (reference sequence). The V end was cut by 3 bases, the J end by 4 bases, with 9 bases between. This CDR3 is 13 amino acids long. CDR3 region: CASSFTGTETQYF. CDR3 bases: TGTGCCAGCAGCTTCACAGGGACAGAGACCCAGTACTTC.

The chain joins TRBV27 to TRBJ2-3, with 9 nucleotides matching TRBD1. Germline CDR1 and CDR2: MNHEY and SMNVEV (reference sequence). This CDR3 is 14 amino acids long. V dropped 4 bases and J dropped 5; count of bases not matched to a gene: 4. The CDR3 nucleotides read TGTGCCAGCAGTTCACAGGGGGCGGGAGATACGCAGTATTTT. Its translation is CASSSQGAGDTQYF.